The 11 T cell receptor beta chains below were found in one sample sequenced in a study of blood T cell repertoires in COVID-19. Profiling relied on immunoSEQ multiplex PCR, and the TCRdb table lists in-frame clones only, not all of them. The table shows tens of thousands of clones, with approximately 80% occurring only once. Sequencing was done on a sample of peripheral blood. The source of these receptors is a woman in her fifties or sixties with acute or convalescent COVID-19.

The chain links TRBV5-1 to TRBJ1-6, with no clear D. Trimming took 0 bases from V and 9 from J, leaving 7 bases between them. The CDR3 spans 13 residues. Per germline, CDR1 SGHRS and CDR2 YFSETQ. CDR3 nucleotide sequence: TGCGCCAGCAGCTTGGATTCCAGTTCACCCCTCCACTTT. Residues: CASSLDSSSPLHF.

The rearrangement links TRBV9 to TRBJ1-6; D uncertain. V was pared by 3 bases and J by 8 bases, with 15 bases between. CDR3 length: 15 residues. Looked up from germline, CDR1 is SGDLS and CDR2 is YYNGEE. CDR3: CASSAGRMRDSPLHF. The CDR3 DNA reads as TGTGCCAGCAGCGCCGGGAGAATGAGGGATTCACCCCTCCACTTT.

The rearrangement joins TRBV7-2 to TRBJ2-1, with 10 bases identical to TRBD2. This CDR3 region has 17 residues. Losses at the gene ends were 5 bases for V and 7 bases for J; bases not matched to a gene: 14. Germline V gene sequence: CDR1 SGHTA, CDR2 FQGNSA. DNA for the CDR3: TGTGCCAGCAGCGCCCCGGGGGGAGCGGGGGGGCGAAATGAGCAGTTCTTC. This gives the protein CASSAPGGAGGRNEQFF.

CDR3 nucleotides: TGTGCCAGTAGTATATCTGGCAGGGGAGGGGAGACCCAGTACTTC. As protein: CASSISGRGGETQYF. The chain recombines TRBV19 with TRBJ2-5; possible D gene TRBD2, 7 bases. Germline values: CDR1 LNHDA, CDR2 SQIVND (reference sequence). This CDR3 is 15 amino acids long. The V end lost 2 bases, the J end lost 5 bases, and 15 bases lay between the germline ends.

V gene TRBV2 combines with J gene TRBJ2-1; 9 bases fit TRBD2. Looked up from germline, CDR1 is SNHLY and CDR2 is FYNNEI. This CDR3 is built from 15 residues. Germline trimming cut 8 bases from V and 0 bases from J; bases unmatched to any gene: 5. CDR3 loop: CASRSGGTSYNEQFF. For the CDR3, the DNA is TGTGCCAGCCGAAGCGGGGGGACCTCCTACAATGAGCAGTTCTTC.

This chain connects TRBV5-1 to TRBJ1-1; a weak D match, TRBD1 (5 bases). The V gene lost 0 bases and the J gene lost 0 bases, with 9 bases spanning the gap. The CDR3 is made up of 15 amino acids. CDR1 SGHRS and CDR2 YFSETQ come from the germline V gene. CDR3 coding DNA: TGCGCCAGCAGCTTGGTTGAAGGGGTGAACACTGAAGCTTTCTTT. Translating it yields CASSLVEGVNTEAFF.

This clone was counted only a few times. The chain employs TRBV3-1 (or the pseudogene TRBV3-2) and TRBJ1-3; TRBD1 is a possible D gene (6 bases). Trimming stripped 1 base from V and 2 bases from J, with 15 bases between. Germline V lookup: CDR1 LGHDT, CDR2 YNNKEL (reference sequence). The CDR3 extends over 17 amino acids. The CDR3 sequence: CASSQGSQGWTGNTIYF. In DNA, the CDR3 is TGTGCCAGCAGCCAAGGATCCCAGGGGTGGACTGGAAACACCATATATTTT.

This chain uses TRBV19 with TRBJ2-7, with 8 bases that match TRBD1. The J segment lost 1 base and the V segment lost 8 bases, leaving 7 bases of the junction unmatched. The CDR3 is 14 amino acids. The germline V gene has CDR1 LNHDA and CDR2 SQIVND (reference sequence). The CDR3 DNA is TGTGCCAGTTCCGCCCGGGACAGGTCCTACGAGCAGTACTTC. Protein sequence: CASSARDRSYEQYF.

The chain has TRBV6-5 and TRBJ1-1; 7 nucleotides agree with TRBD1. This CDR3 spans 13 amino acids. The V and J ends lost 2 bases and 11 bases, in that order; junction bases with no gene match: 8. Germline V gene data show CDR1 as MNHEY and CDR2 as SVGAGI. In nucleotides, the CDR3 is TGTGCCAGCAGTTACCGTCACAGGGGAACCGCTTTCTTT. Amino acid sequence: CASSYRHRGTAFF.

The chain recombines TRBV9 with TRBJ1-1; possible D gene TRBD1, 6 bases. Between the trimmed V and J ends, which lost 0 bases and 5 bases, there was a span of 23 bases. The CDR3 sequence is 18 residues long. Germline CDR1 and CDR2: SGDLS and YYNGEE. The CDR3 spells CASSVGTGGGAGGTEAFF. CDR3 nucleotide sequence: TGTGCCAGCAGCGTAGGGACCGGTGGGGGCGCGGGAGGGACTGAAGCTTTCTTT.

The rearrangement uses TRBV6-6 and TRBJ1-4; 9 nucleotides match TRBD1. Germline CDR1 MNHNY, CDR2 SVGAGI (reference sequence). V was pared by 4 bases and J by 7 bases, with 10 bases of the junction left unmatched. This CDR3 has 16 residues. The CDR3 sequence: CASSSFKGQGGEKLFF. The CDR3 DNA reads TGTGCCAGCAGTTCATTTAAGGGACAGGGAGGTGAAAAACTGTTTTTT.